These T cell receptor beta chains were read from a single sample in a study of cytomegalovirus exposure and HLA in healthy donors. Assay used: immunoSEQ multiplex PCR; TCRdb lists only in-frame clones, some missing. The table includes 150,000 to 200,000 clones, around three quarters detected once. Sequences were obtained from PBMCs. The receptors originated from a woman in her thirties or forties in good health and CMV-seronegative. The CDR3 runs from the conserved cysteine through the conserved F or W. A D gene is named only where the DNA matches it firmly. The size of a clone is reported for some rows only, either as once, few or many, or as a class for expanded clones.

j_call v_call clone_size d_call cdr3_nt cdr3_aa
TRBJ2-5 TRBV9 . TRBD2 TGTGCCAGCAGCGAGGGGCTAGCGGGAGGGGAGGAGACCCAGTACTTC CASSEGLAGGEETQYF
TRBJ1-2 TRBV27 . TRBD1 TGTGCCAGCAGCCGGGACAGTTGGACCTATGGCTACACCTTC CASSRDSWTYGYTF
TRBJ2-1 TRBV4-1 . TRBD2 TGCGCCAGCAGCCAAGGGGGACTAGCGGGAGGCTTGAATGAGCAGTTCTTC CASSQGGLAGGLNEQFF
TRBJ1-1 TRBV9 . TRBD1 TGTGCCAGCAGCCCCCTCGACAGGGGCGTCACTGAAGCTTTCTTT CASSPLDRGVTEAFF
TRBJ2-2 TRBV7-3 . . TGTGCCAGCAGCCTTCACACCGGGGAGCTGTTTTTT CASSLHTGELFF
TRBJ1-2 TRBV7-8 . TRBD1 TGTGCCAGCAGCCCGCCGGACAGGGAAACCTATGGCTACACCTTC CASSPPDRETYGYTF
TRBJ2-1 TRBV7-9 . . TGTGCCAGCACCCTTAGCGGAAACAATGAGCAGTTCTTC CASTLSGNNEQFF
TRBJ1-1 TRBV27 few TRBD1 TGTGCCAGCAGTCCAAACAGGGGCAGGGCTGAAGCTTTCTTT CASSPNRGRAEAFF
TRBJ2-3 TRBV27 . . TGTGCCAGCAGTCCAATGGGGCGGTTCACAGATACGCAGTATTTT CASSPMGRFTDTQYF
TRBJ2-3 TRBV19 . TRBD2 TGTGCCAGTATGTCCGGGAGGACGAGCACAGATACGCAGTATTTT CASMSGRTSTDTQYF
TRBJ2-7 TRBV30 once . TGTGCCTGGTCCCGCTCTGAACTCTACGAGCAGTACTTC CAWSRSELYEQYF
TRBJ2-3 TRBV7-9 . . TGTGCCAGCAGCGAGCCCCTGCCGAATACGCAGTATTTT CASSEPLPNTQYF
TRBJ1-1 TRBV7-9 . . TGTGCCAGCAGCTTGTCCGGACTCAACCTAAGGGCTTTCTTT CASSLSGLNLRAFF
TRBJ2-7 TRBV5-8 . . TGTGCCAGCAGTCCAAGGACAGTTTATGGTTACGAGCAGTACTTC CASSPRTVYGYEQYF
TRBJ1-4 TRBV30 . . TGTGCCTGGAGTAGACAGGATGAAAAACTGTTTTTT CAWSRQDEKLFF
TRBJ2-7 TRBV5-1 once . TGCGCCAGCAGCTTCGTAGGGAGCTCCTACGAGCAGTACTTC CASSFVGSSYEQYF
TRBJ1-1 TRBV18 . . TGTGCCAGCAGACTTAGCGGGTTGAACACTGAAGCTTTCTTT CASRLSGLNTEAFF
TRBJ1-1 TRBV5-6 few . TGTGCCAGCAGGCGCTTGTGGACTGAAGCTTTCTTT CASRRLWTEAFF
TRBJ2-7 TRBV5-1 few . TGCGCCAGCAGCTTGGGTGGTACCAACCCTCGCGGGCAGTACTTC CASSLGGTNPRGQYF
TRBJ2-2 TRBV2 few TRBD1 TGTGCCAGCATAAGAACAGGGGCCACCGGGGAGCTGTTTTTT CASIRTGATGELFF
TRBJ2-1 TRBV7-9 . . TGTGCCAGCAGCTTCGACACCAACAATGAGCAGTTCTTC CASSFDTNNEQFF